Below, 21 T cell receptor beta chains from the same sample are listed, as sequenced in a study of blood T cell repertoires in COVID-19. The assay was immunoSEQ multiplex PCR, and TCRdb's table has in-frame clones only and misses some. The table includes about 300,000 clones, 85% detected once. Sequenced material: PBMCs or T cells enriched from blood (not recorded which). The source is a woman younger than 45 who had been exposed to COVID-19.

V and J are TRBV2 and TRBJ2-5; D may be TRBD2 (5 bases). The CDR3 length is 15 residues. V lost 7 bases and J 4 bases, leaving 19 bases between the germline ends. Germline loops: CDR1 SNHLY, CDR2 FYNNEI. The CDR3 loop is CASKSPLVKRETQYF. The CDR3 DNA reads TGTGCCAGCAAATCCCCACTAGTTAAGCGAGAGACCCAGTACTTC. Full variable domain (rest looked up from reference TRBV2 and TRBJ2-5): EPEVTQTPSHQVTQMGQEVILRCVPISNHLYFYWYRQILGQKVEFLVSFYNNEISEKSEIFDDQFSVERPDGSNFTLKIRSTKLEDSAMYFCASKSPLVKRETQYFGPGTRLLVL.

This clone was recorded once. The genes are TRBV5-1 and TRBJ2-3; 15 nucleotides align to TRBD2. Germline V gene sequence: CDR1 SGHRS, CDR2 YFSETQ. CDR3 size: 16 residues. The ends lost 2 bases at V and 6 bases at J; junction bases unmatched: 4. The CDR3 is CASSFAGTSGRDTQYF. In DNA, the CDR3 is TGCGCCAGCAGCTTTGCCGGGACTAGCGGGAGGGATACGCAGTATTTT.

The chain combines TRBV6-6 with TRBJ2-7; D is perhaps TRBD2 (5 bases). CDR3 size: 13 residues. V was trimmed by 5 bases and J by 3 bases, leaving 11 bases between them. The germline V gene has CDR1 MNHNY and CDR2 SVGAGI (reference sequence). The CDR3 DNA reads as TGTGCCAGCAGTCCCGGACTTCACTACGAGCAGTACTTC. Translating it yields CASSPGLHYEQYF.

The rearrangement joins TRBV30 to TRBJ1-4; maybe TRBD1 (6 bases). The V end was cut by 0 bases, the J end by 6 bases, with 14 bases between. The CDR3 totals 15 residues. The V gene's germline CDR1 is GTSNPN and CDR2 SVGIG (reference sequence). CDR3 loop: CAWSVGGSSYEKLFF. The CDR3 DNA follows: TGTGCCTGGAGTGTAGGGGGATCTTCCTATGAAAAACTGTTTTTT.

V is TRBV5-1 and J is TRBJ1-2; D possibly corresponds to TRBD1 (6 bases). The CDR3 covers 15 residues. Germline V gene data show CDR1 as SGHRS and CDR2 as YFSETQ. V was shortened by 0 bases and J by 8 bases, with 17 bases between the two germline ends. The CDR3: CASSLGAGALEGYTF. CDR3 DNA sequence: TGCGCCAGCAGCTTGGGTGCAGGGGCCCTAGAGGGCTACACCTTC.

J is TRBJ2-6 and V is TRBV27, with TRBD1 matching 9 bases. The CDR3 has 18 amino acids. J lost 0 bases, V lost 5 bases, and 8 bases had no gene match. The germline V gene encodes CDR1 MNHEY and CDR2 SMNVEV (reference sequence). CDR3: CASSQPGQGFSGANVLTF. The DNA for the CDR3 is TGTGCCAGCAGTCAACCGGGACAGGGTTTCTCTGGGGCCAACGTCCTGACTTTC.

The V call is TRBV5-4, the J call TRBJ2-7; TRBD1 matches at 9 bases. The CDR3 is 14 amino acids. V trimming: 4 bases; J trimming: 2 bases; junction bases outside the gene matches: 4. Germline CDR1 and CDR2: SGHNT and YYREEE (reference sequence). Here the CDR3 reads CASSRGQGTYEQYF. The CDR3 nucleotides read TGTGCCAGCAGCCGGGGACAGGGAACCTACGAGCAGTACTTC.

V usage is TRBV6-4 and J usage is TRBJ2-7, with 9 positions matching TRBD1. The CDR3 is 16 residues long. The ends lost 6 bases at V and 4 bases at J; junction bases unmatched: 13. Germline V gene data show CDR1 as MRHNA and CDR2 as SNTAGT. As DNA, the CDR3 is TGTGCCAGCAGGACGAAATTGGGACAGGGAATGTACGAGCAGTACTTC. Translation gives CASRTKLGQGMYEQYF.

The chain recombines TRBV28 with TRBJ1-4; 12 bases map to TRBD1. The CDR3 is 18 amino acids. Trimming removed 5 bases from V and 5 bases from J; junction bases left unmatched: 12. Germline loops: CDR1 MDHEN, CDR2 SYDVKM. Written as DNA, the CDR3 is TGTGCCAGCAGTCCGCTCCCGGGACAGGGGGCCTCAAATGAAAAACTGTTTTTT. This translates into CASSPLPGQGASNEKLFF.

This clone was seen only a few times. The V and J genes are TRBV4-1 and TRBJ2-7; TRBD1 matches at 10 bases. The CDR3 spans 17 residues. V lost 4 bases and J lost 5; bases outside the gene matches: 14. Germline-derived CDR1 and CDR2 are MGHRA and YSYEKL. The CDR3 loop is CASSRNKEGQGKNEQYF. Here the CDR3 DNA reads TGCGCCAGCAGCCGTAACAAAGAGGGACAGGGGAAAAACGAGCAGTACTTC.

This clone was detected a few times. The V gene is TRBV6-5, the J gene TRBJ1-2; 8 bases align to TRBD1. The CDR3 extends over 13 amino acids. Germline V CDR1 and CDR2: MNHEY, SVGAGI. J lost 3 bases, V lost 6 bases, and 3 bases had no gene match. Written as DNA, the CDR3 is TGTGCCAGCAGATTGACAGGGGACTATGGCTACACCTTC. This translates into CASRLTGDYGYTF.

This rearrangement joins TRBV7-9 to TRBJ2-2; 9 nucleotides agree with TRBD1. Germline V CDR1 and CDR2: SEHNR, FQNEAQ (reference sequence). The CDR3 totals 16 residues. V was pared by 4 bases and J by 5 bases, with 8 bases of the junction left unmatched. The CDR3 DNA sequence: TGTGCCAGCAGCTCCGCGGACAGGGGAAAGACCGGGGAGCTGTTTTTT. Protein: CASSSADRGKTGELFF.

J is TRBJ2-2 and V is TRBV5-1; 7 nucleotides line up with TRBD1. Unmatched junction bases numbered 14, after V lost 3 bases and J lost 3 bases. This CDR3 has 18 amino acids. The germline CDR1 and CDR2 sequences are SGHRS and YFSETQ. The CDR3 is CASSSNNRGGMDTGELFF. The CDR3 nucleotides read TGCGCCAGCAGCTCAAATAACAGGGGTGGTATGGACACCGGGGAGCTGTTTTTT.

DNA of the CDR3: TGTGCCAGCAGCTTCACTATTTCTCAGCCCCAGCATTTT. Protein: CASSFTISQPQHF. V usage is TRBV7-9 and J usage is TRBJ1-5; D is uncertain. Germline V gene lookup returns CDR1 SEHNR and CDR2 FQNEAQ (reference sequence). This CDR3 has 13 residues. The V gene lost 3 bases and the J gene lost 6 bases, with 9 bases spanning the gap.

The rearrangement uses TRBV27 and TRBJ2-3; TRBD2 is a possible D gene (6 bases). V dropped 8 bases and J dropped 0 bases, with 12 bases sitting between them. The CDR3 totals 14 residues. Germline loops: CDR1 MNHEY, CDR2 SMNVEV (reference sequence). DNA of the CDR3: TGTGCCAGCGGCCAGCGGGCGAGCACAGATACGCAGTATTTT. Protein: CASGQRASTDTQYF.

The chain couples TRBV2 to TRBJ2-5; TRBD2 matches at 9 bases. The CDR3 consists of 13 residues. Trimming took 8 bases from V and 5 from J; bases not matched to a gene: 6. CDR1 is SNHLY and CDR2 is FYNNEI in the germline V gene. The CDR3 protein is CASGGGAEETQYF. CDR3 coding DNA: TGTGCCAGCGGCGGGGGGGCCGAGGAGACCCAGTACTTC.

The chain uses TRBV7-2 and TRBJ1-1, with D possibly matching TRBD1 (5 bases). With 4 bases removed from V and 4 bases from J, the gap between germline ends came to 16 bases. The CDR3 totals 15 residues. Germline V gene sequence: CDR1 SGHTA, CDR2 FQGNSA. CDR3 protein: CASSSFGQIGTEAFF. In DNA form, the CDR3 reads TGTGCCAGCAGCTCATTTGGACAAATCGGCACTGAAGCTTTCTTT.

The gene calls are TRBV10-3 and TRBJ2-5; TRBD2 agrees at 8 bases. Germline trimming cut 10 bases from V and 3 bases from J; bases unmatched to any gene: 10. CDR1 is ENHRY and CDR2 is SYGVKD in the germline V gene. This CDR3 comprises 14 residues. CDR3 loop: CATGTRGGEETQYF. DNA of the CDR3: TGTGCCACCGGGACTAGAGGGGGAGAAGAGACCCAGTACTTC.

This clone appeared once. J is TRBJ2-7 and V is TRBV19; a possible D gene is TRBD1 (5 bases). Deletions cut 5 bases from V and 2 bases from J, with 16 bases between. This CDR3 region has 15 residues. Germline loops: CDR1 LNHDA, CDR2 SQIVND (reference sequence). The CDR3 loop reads CASSAAQGETYEQYF. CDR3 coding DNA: TGTGCCAGTAGTGCAGCGCAAGGGGAAACCTACGAGCAGTACTTC.

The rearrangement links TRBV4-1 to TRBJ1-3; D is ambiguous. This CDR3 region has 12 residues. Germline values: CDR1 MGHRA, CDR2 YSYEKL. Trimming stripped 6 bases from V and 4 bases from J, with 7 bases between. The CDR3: CASRSGGNTIYF. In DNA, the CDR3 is TGCGCCAGCAGGTCGGGGGGAAACACCATATATTTT.

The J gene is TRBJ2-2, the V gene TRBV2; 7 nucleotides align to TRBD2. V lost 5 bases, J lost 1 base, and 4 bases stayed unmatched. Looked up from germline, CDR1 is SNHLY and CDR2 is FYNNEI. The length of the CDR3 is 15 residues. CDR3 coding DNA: TGTGCCAGCAGTTTTGAGCGGGGGAACACCGGGGAGCTGTTTTTT. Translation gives CASSFERGNTGELFF. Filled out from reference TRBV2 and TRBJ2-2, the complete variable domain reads EPEVTQTPSHQVTQMGQEVILRCVPISNHLYFYWYRQILGQKVEFLVSFYNNEISEKSEIFDDQFSVERPDGSNFTLKIRSTKLEDSAMYFCASSFERGNTGELFFGEGSRLTVL.